Below are 18 T cell receptor beta chains sequenced from a single sample in a study of T-cell memory formation after mild COVID-19. TCRdb reprocessed the 5' RACE reads via MiXCR and lists one record per CDR3 protein. The profile covers 150,000 or so distinct CDR3 sequences, with about 9.9% appearing a single time and about 3.5% taken by the ten largest. The sequenced sample consisted of PBMCs or a T cell subset sorted from them (not recorded which). The receptors were gathered from a man aged 18 to 29 who had mild COVID-19 (a few samples of this study predate the infection). Cell type and time point are not known.

This chain connects TRBV6-5 to TRBJ1-2; D gene ambiguous. Trimming took 5 bases from V and 0 from J, leaving 13 bases between them. This CDR3 is 15 amino acids long. The germline V gene encodes CDR1 MNHEY and CDR2 SVGAGI. The CDR3 DNA sequence: TGTGCCAGCAGTCCCATAGGACGGCCTAACTATGGCTACACCTTC. Translating gives CASSPIGRPNYGYTF.

This rearrangement joins TRBV7-3 to TRBJ2-1; D is perhaps TRBD2 (7 bases). The CDR3 length is 15 residues. Germline V gene sequence: CDR1 SGHTA, CDR2 FQGTGA. The V and J ends lost 1 base and 6 bases respectively, with 13 bases between them. CDR3 nucleotide sequence: TGTGCCAGCAGCTTAATGGGGGGGCCGGGCAATGAGCAGTTCTTC. Amino acid sequence: CASSLMGGPGNEQFF.

This clonotype has only a few counts. This chain connects TRBV5-1 to TRBJ2-7; the D is unclear. The CDR3 loop spans 14 amino acids. Trimming took off 0 bases at V and 1 base at J, with 8 bases between the two ends. Germline V gene lookup returns CDR1 SGHRS and CDR2 YFSETQ. For the CDR3, the DNA is TGCGCCAGCAGCTTGGCGCTGGGATCCTACGAGCAGTACTTC. This encodes CASSLALGSYEQYF.

The chain couples TRBV20-1 to TRBJ2-5, with D perhaps TRBD2 (7 bases). The CDR3 spans 13 residues. Trimming removed 6 bases at V and 5 bases at J, with 16 bases between. The germline V gene encodes CDR1 DFQATT and CDR2 SNEGSKA (reference sequence). CDR3 sequence (DNA): TGCAGTGCCAGCCCCGCGGGGGCCGAGACCCAGTACTTC. Residues: CSASPAGAETQYF.

This clonotype came up a few times. The chain recombines TRBV5-1 with TRBJ2-6, with TRBD1 matching over 7 bases. Germline V gene data show CDR1 as SGHRS and CDR2 as YFSETQ. The junction had 5 bases not matched to a gene; V was cut back by 3 bases and J by 2 bases. CDR3 length: 16 residues. The CDR3 loop reads CASSWGTGAGANVLTF. Here the CDR3 DNA reads TGCGCCAGCAGCTGGGGAACAGGGGCTGGGGCCAACGTCCTGACTTTC.

This clonotype was detected many times. The rearrangement joins TRBV7-9 to TRBJ2-7; D is possibly TRBD1 (6 bases). From germline, CDR1 is SEHNR and CDR2 FQNEAQ (reference sequence). Deletions cut 5 bases from V and 6 bases from J, with 17 bases between. This CDR3 is 14 amino acids long. The CDR3 reads CASSPAGTRSEQYF. DNA of the CDR3: TGTGCCAGCAGCCCCGCCGGGACAAGAAGCGAGCAGTACTTC.

The chain joins TRBV7-6 to TRBJ2-2, with TRBD2 identical over 8 bases. This CDR3 region has 14 residues. Trimming at V came to 6 bases and at J to 6 bases, leaving 6 bases not matched to a gene. In germline, CDR1 is SGHVS, CDR2 FNYEAQ. The CDR3 here is CASRIAGFAGELFF. The CDR3 DNA is TGTGCCAGCAGGATAGCGGGGTTCGCCGGGGAGCTGTTTTTT. Complete variable domain (other parts from reference TRBV7-6 and TRBJ2-2): GAGVSQSPRYKVTKRGQDVALRCDPISGHVSLYWYRQALGQGPEFLTYFNYEAQQDKSGLPNDRFSAERPEGSISTLTIQRTEQRDSAMYRCASRIAGFAGELFFGEGSRLTVL.

The chain carries TRBV29-1 and TRBJ1-1, with 11 bases aligning to TRBD1. V was clipped by 4 bases and J by 7 bases; unmatched bases: 5. Germline V lookup: CDR1 SQVTM, CDR2 ANQGSEA. The CDR3 has 13 amino acids. As DNA, the CDR3 is TGCAGCGTTGGTTGGGACAGGGGGAATGAAGCTTTCTTT. It yields the protein CSVGWDRGNEAFF.

The sample holds a few counts of this clonotype. V gene TRBV10-3 combines with J gene TRBJ2-3; 7 bases match TRBD1. The CDR3 consists of 16 residues. Trimming cost V 6 bases and J 4 bases; bases outside gene matches: 13. In germline, CDR1 is ENHRY, CDR2 SYGVKD. The CDR3 loop reads CAIRERDREDSDTQYF. CDR3 DNA: TGTGCCATCAGGGAACGCGACAGGGAAGATTCAGATACGCAGTATTTT.

Only a few counts were recorded for this clonotype. Here the CDR3 reads CASSLRLTDTQYF. As DNA, the CDR3 is TGTGCCAGCAGCCTACGACTCACAGATACGCAGTATTTT. J is TRBJ2-3 and V is TRBV7-2, with D hard to call. This CDR3 is 13 amino acids long. Trimming cost V 5 bases and J 2 bases, with 8 bases left between them. The V gene's germline CDR1 is SGHTA and CDR2 FQGNSA.

The J gene is TRBJ2-7, the V gene TRBV4-3, with unresolved D. The CDR3 consists of 11 residues. Looked up from germline, CDR1 is LGHNA and CDR2 is YSLEER. CDR3 protein: CASSQDRSGCV. The CDR3 bases are TGCGCCAGCAGCCAAGACAGGTCAGGTTGTGTC.

This clonotype has only a few counts. The chain carries TRBV12-3 or TRBV12-4 and TRBJ2-7; D is undetermined. The CDR3 extends over 13 amino acids. Trimming pared 2 bases from V and 1 base from J, leaving 6 bases between. CDR3 residues: CASSLRVSYEQYF. The CDR3 bases are TGTGCCAGCAGTTTACGGGTTTCCTACGAGCAGTACTTC.

V gene TRBV6-5 combines with J gene TRBJ2-7; 10 bases align to TRBD1. The CDR3 loop spans 15 amino acids. The V segment lost 6 bases and the J segment 4 bases; nucleotides outside the gene matches: 9. The germline CDR1 and CDR2 sequences are MNHEY and SVGAGI. The CDR3 spells CASSSTLDRGYEQYF. CDR3 nucleotide sequence: TGTGCCAGCAGCTCTACCTTGGACAGGGGGTACGAGCAGTACTTC.

This chain connects TRBV6-6 to TRBJ1-1; D may be TRBD1 (6 bases). V was trimmed by 7 bases and J by 11 bases, leaving 17 bases between them. Germline-derived CDR1 and CDR2 are MNHNY and SVGAGI (reference sequence). This CDR3 region has 12 residues. The DNA for the CDR3 is TGTGCCAGCACCACGCTTGAGGGGGGGGCTTTCTTT. It yields the protein CASTTLEGGAFF.

This clonotype was counted between two and nine times. The rearrangement links TRBV9 to TRBJ1-1; D remains ambiguous. The germline V gene encodes CDR1 SGDLS and CDR2 YYNGEE. V shed 0 bases and J shed 1 base, with 4 bases lying between them. The CDR3 is 13 residues long. This CDR3 is CASSVGTNTEAFF. The CDR3 DNA is TGTGCCAGCAGCGTAGGAACGAACACTGAAGCTTTCTTT.

This clonotype showed up just a few times. This chain links TRBV6-2 or TRBV6-3 with TRBJ1-1, with D maybe TRBD1 (6 bases). The V and J ends lost 5 bases and 4 bases respectively, with 14 bases between them. The CDR3 is 14 amino acids. Germline CDR1 MNHEY, CDR2 SVGEGT. CDR3 in amino acids: CASSPYTGITEAFF. The CDR3 DNA is TGTGCCAGCAGTCCCTACACAGGGATCACTGAAGCTTTCTTT.

The J gene is TRBJ1-4, the V gene TRBV30; D remains unclear. Germline V gives CDR1 GTSNPN, CDR2 SVGIG (reference sequence). V lost 1 base and J lost 5, with 8 bases in between. This CDR3 has 13 residues. CDR3 nucleotide sequence: TGTGCCTGGAGTGGATATAGAAATGAAAAACTGTTTTTT. Its translation is CAWSGYRNEKLFF.

This clonotype has at least ten counts. The chain recombines TRBV7-9 with TRBJ2-3; TRBD2 agrees at 8 bases. The length of the CDR3 is 14 residues. Trimming took 4 bases from V and 4 from J; bases not matched to a gene: 4. Per germline, CDR1 SEHNR and CDR2 FQNEAQ (reference sequence). CDR3 region: CASSYGGVSDTQYF. For the CDR3, the DNA is TGTGCCAGCAGCTACGGGGGGGTGTCAGATACGCAGTATTTT.